This T cell receptor beta chain came from a study of blood T cell repertoires in COVID-19. CDR1 is MNHEY, CDR2 SVGAGI, per germline. The CDR3 spans 14 residues. V dropped 6 bases and J dropped 5; count of bases not matched to a gene: 9. The table came from immunoSEQ multiplex PCR; TCRdb's copy has only in-frame clones and leaves some out. The sample holds roughly 100,000 clones, roughly 80% seen once. This clonotype originated in a woman in her 70s with acute or convalescent COVID-19. The chain recombines TRBV6-5 with TRBJ2-5; TRBD1 aligns across 7 bases. Material: peripheral blood. CDR3 DNA sequence: TGTGCCAGCAGGACGAGGACAGGCACGGAGACCCAGTACTTC. As protein: CASRTRTGTETQYF.